The 13 T cell receptor beta chains below were found in one sample sequenced in a study of blood T cell repertoires in COVID-19. Method: immunoSEQ multiplex PCR; TCRdb's copy keeps in-frame clones and lacks some. The table shows over 200,000 clones, with more than 85% occurring only once. Sequenced input: peripheral blood. The receptors originated from a middle-aged man with active or convalescent COVID-19.

The chain joins TRBV3-1 (or the pseudogene TRBV3-2) to TRBJ2-7; 10 bases map to TRBD1. Germline trimming cut 4 bases from V and 1 base from J; bases unmatched to any gene: 1. Germline V gene data show CDR1 as LGHDT and CDR2 as YNNKEL (reference sequence). The length of the CDR3 is 14 residues. CDR3 coding DNA: TGTGCCAGCAGCCCGGGACAGGGGTCCTACGAGCAGTACTTC. This sequence encodes CASSPGQGSYEQYF.

This clone was seen a single time. Other DNA sequences in this specimen translate into the identical CDR3. This sequence joins TRBV18 and TRBJ1-3, with D unresolved. Germline V gene data show CDR1 as KGHSH and CDR2 as LQKENI. CDR3 length equals 14 residues. V was clipped by 2 bases and J by 0 bases, with 5 bases between them. CDR3 residues: CASSPTVSGNTIYF. CDR3 DNA: TGTGCCAGCTCACCAACAGTCTCTGGAAACACCATATATTTT.

The J gene is TRBJ2-1, the V gene TRBV5-1, with 8 bases matching TRBD1. CDR3 length: 15 amino acids. The V and J ends lost 4 bases and 8 bases, in that order; junction bases with no gene match: 11. Germline V lookup: CDR1 SGHRS, CDR2 YFSETQ. The CDR3: CASSPAGQGLDEQFF. CDR3 DNA sequence: TGCGCCAGCAGCCCGGCAGGACAGGGATTAGATGAGCAGTTCTTC.

J is TRBJ1-3 and V is TRBV6-5, with 7 bases identical to TRBD1. This CDR3 has 14 amino acids. Germline CDR1 and CDR2: MNHEY and SVGAGI. With 6 bases clipped from V and 4 bases from J, the junction kept 6 bases outside the gene matches. As DNA, the CDR3 is TGTGCCAGCAGCTTCAGACAGGGCGGAAACACCATATATTTT. Translation gives CASSFRQGGNTIYF.

The chain couples TRBV12-3 or TRBV12-4 to TRBJ2-7, with D possibly being TRBD1 (6 bases). The V end was cut by 5 bases, the J end by 4 bases, with 6 bases between. The CDR3 loop spans 11 amino acids. Here the CDR3 reads CASSQGYEQYF. In DNA form, the CDR3 reads TGTGCCAGCAGTCAGGGGTACGAGCAGTACTTC.

This chain joins TRBV5-1 and TRBJ1-1, with D uncertain. In germline, CDR1 is SGHRS, CDR2 YFSETQ. The CDR3 is made up of 14 amino acids. Between the trimmed V and J ends, which lost 2 bases and 3 bases, there was a span of 11 bases. In nucleotides, the CDR3 is TGCGCCAGCAGCTTCCGAGGGCCGGACACTGAAGCTTTCTTT. Its translation: CASSFRGPDTEAFF.

The V call is TRBV2, the J call TRBJ1-2, with TRBD1 matching 8 bases. V lost 4 bases and J lost 5; bases outside the gene matches: 12. CDR3 length equals 16 residues. Germline values: CDR1 SNHLY, CDR2 FYNNEI. The DNA for the CDR3 is TGTGCCAGCAGTGCCCTAATTGGACAGGGCGAGTATGGCTACACCTTC. This gives the protein CASSALIGQGEYGYTF.

This sequence joins TRBV5-1 and TRBJ1-1; D ambiguous. Germline V gene sequence: CDR1 SGHRS, CDR2 YFSETQ. There are 14 residues in the CDR3. The V end was cut by 1 base, the J end by 4 bases, with 11 bases between. This CDR3 is CASSLTAVATEAFF. The CDR3 nucleotides read TGCGCCAGCAGCTTGACGGCGGTAGCCACTGAAGCTTTCTTT.

The J gene is TRBJ1-2, the V gene TRBV19, with D perhaps matching TRBD1 (6 bases). Germline CDR1 is LNHDA and CDR2 is SQIVND (reference sequence). The CDR3 has 13 amino acids. The V gene lost 3 bases and the J gene lost 7 bases, with 12 bases spanning the gap. CDR3 protein: CASSMLTGSGYTF. CDR3 nucleotides: TGTGCCAGTAGTATGTTAACAGGGAGTGGCTACACCTTC.

This sequence joins TRBV5-4 and TRBJ2-7; 12 bases map to TRBD2. CDR3 size: 14 residues. Trimming took 2 bases from V and 4 from J; bases not matched to a gene: 1. Germline V gene sequence: CDR1 SGHNT, CDR2 YYREEE (reference sequence). In DNA form, the CDR3 reads TGTGCCAGCAGCTTCGGACTAGCGGGGTACGAGCAGTACTTC. Its protein product is CASSFGLAGYEQYF.

The J gene is TRBJ1-2, the V gene TRBV6-6; D is undetermined. The CDR3 runs 11 residues. Trimming removed 6 bases at V and 3 bases at J, with 5 bases between. The germline CDR1 and CDR2 sequences are MNHNY and SVGAGI (reference sequence). CDR3 nucleotide sequence: TGTGCCAGCAGGGTAGACTATGGCTACACCTTC. This codes for CASRVDYGYTF.

The V gene is TRBV6-5, the J gene TRBJ1-1; D not resolved. Per the germline V gene, CDR1 is MNHEY and CDR2 is SVGAGI. The CDR3 runs to 15 residues. V was shortened by 0 bases and J by 3 bases, with 11 bases between the two germline ends. The CDR3 here is CASSYSRFGDTEAFF. DNA for the CDR3: TGTGCCAGCAGTTACTCACGGTTCGGGGACACTGAAGCTTTCTTT.

This chain connects TRBV3-1 (or the pseudogene TRBV3-2) to TRBJ1-1; 9 bases line up with TRBD1. CDR1 and CDR2 from the germline V gene are LGHDT and YNNKEL (reference sequence). After removal of 0 bases from V and 0 bases from J, the junction contained 8 bases not matched to a gene. The CDR3 has 18 amino acids. This chain's CDR3 is CASSQDIWTGALNTEAFF. DNA of the CDR3: TGTGCCAGCAGCCAAGATATCTGGACAGGGGCGTTGAACACTGAAGCTTTCTTT.